The 27 T cell receptor beta chains listed next were all sequenced from one sample in a study of T cell repertoires in cytomegalovirus infection. MiXCR, run by TCRdb on the reads, gives a single entry per CDR3 protein. The data contain approximately 110,000 distinct CDR3 sequences, 30% of them singletons. Antigen specificity for these receptors is unknown. The specimen was CD8+ T cells from cultured PBMCs, collected from culture after CMV antigen stimulation. The receptors stem from a human donor in good health (CMV status not recorded). Some clones in this sample may be carry-over from other donors' samples.

This clonotype was found a few times. The chain carries TRBV27 and TRBJ2-2; D is uncertain. CDR3 length equals 13 residues. The V end lost 0 bases, the J end lost 5 bases, and 4 bases lay between the germline ends. CDR1 and CDR2 from the germline V gene are MNHEY and SMNVEV (reference sequence). The CDR3 is CASSLSRTGELFF. CDR3 in DNA: TGTGCCAGCAGTTTATCCAGGACCGGGGAGCTGTTTTTT.

The rearrangement joins TRBV11-1 to TRBJ2-2; perhaps TRBD1 as D (6 bases). V was shortened by 5 bases and J by 2 bases, with 12 bases between the two germline ends. The length of the CDR3 is 15 residues. Per germline, CDR1 SGHAT and CDR2 FQDESV (reference sequence). CDR3 loop: CASSLGRGNTGELFF. The DNA for the CDR3 is TGTGCCAGCAGCCTCGGCAGGGGAAACACCGGGGAGCTGTTTTTT.

The V call is TRBV7-9, the J call TRBJ1-2; D remains unclear. V was cut by 1 base and J by 8 bases, with 8 bases left in between. The CDR3 runs 12 residues. Germline loops: CDR1 SEHNR, CDR2 FQNEAQ (reference sequence). The CDR3 spells CASSLVQAGYTF. The CDR3 bases are TGTGCCAGCAGCTTAGTTCAGGCAGGCTACACCTTC.

This sequence joins TRBV7-6 and TRBJ2-5; perhaps D is TRBD1 or TRBD2 (5 bases each). The length of the CDR3 is 14 residues. CDR1 is SGHVS, CDR2 FNYEAQ, per germline. Between the trimmed V and J ends, which lost 7 bases and 2 bases, there was a span of 14 bases. CDR3 amino acids: CASMPGAEQETQYF. CDR3 nucleotides: TGTGCCAGCATGCCCGGGGCAGAACAAGAGACCCAGTACTTC. The whole variable domain, filled in from reference TRBV7-6 and TRBJ2-5, reads GAGVSQSPRYKVTKRGQDVALRCDPISGHVSLYWYRQALGQGPEFLTYFNYEAQQDKSGLPNDRFSAERPEGSISTLTIQRTEQRDSAMYRCASMPGAEQETQYFGPGTRLLVL.

The chain employs TRBV11-3 and TRBJ2-1; D possibly matches TRBD1 or TRBD2 (5 bases each). CDR1 is SGHNT and CDR2 is YENEEA in the germline V gene. The CDR3 has 13 residues. V was cut by 5 bases and J by 8 bases, with 13 bases left in between. CDR3 sequence reads: CASSPRDRDEQFF. The CDR3 region has the DNA TGTGCCAGCAGCCCCCGGGACCGGGATGAGCAGTTCTTC.

The chain combines TRBV5-1 with TRBJ1-1; D remains ambiguous. In germline, CDR1 is SGHRS, CDR2 YFSETQ. This CDR3 region has 13 residues. V was clipped by 0 bases and J by 4 bases, with 7 bases between them. Written as DNA, the CDR3 is TGCGCCAGCAGCTTGGTAGATTCCACTGAAGCTTTCTTT. This gives the protein CASSLVDSTEAFF.

This chain links TRBV5-4 with TRBJ1-1, with 10 bases identical to TRBD1. J gave up 0 bases and V 4 bases, and 3 bases lay outside the gene matches. The length of the CDR3 is 15 residues. Per the germline V gene, CDR1 is SGHNT and CDR2 is YYREEE (reference sequence). The CDR3 region is CASSLGQGLNTEAFF. The CDR3 region has the DNA TGTGCCAGCAGCCTGGGACAGGGGCTGAACACTGAAGCTTTCTTT.

This clonotype was picked up a small number of times. The chain carries TRBV5-6 and TRBJ1-1; D remains ambiguous. Germline V gene sequence: CDR1 SGHDT, CDR2 YYEEEE. Trimming removed 0 bases from V and 8 bases from J, with 8 bases in between. CDR3 size: 12 residues. CDR3 DNA sequence: TGTGCCAGCAGCTTGGCGCTGCAAGAAGCTTTCTTT. This codes for CASSLALQEAFF.

This clonotype has at least ten counts. The chain is built from TRBV10-3 and TRBJ1-4; TRBD1 might be the D (6 bases). V was shortened by 1 base and J by 6 bases, with 12 bases between the two germline ends. Germline V gene data show CDR1 as ENHRY and CDR2 as SYGVKD. The CDR3 consists of 15 residues. DNA for the CDR3: TGTGCCATCAGTGAGTTCGGGACACTGGATGAAAAACTGTTTTTT. Protein sequence: CAISEFGTLDEKLFF.

V gene TRBV6-2 or TRBV6-3 combines with J gene TRBJ1-5, with D maybe TRBD1 (5 bases). The germline gives CDR1 MNHEY, CDR2 SVGEGT. This CDR3 spans 15 amino acids. V shed 7 bases and J shed 2 bases, with 15 bases lying between them. CDR3 DNA: TGTGCCAGCAAAACGGCGGGGGATCGCAATCAGCCCCAGCATTTT. It codes for CASKTAGDRNQPQHF.

The rearrangement joins TRBV7-9 to TRBJ2-5; D is unresolved. The CDR3 extends over 14 amino acids. V lost 1 base to trimming and J lost 0 bases, with 6 bases between them. CDR1 is SEHNR, CDR2 FQNEAQ, per germline (reference sequence). The DNA for the CDR3 is TGTGCCAGCAGCTTAGACATGTACCAAGAGACCCAGTACTTC. Its protein is CASSLDMYQETQYF.

The chain links TRBV7-3 to TRBJ1-1, with D possibly TRBD1 on 6 matching bases. The V end was cut by 4 bases, the J end by 0 bases, with 9 bases between. CDR1 is SGHTA and CDR2 is FQGTGA in the germline V gene. CDR3 size: 14 residues. CDR3 bases: TGTGCCAGCAGCTCGGCAGGGGTGAACACTGAAGCTTTCTTT. Its translation: CASSSAGVNTEAFF.

Ten or more counts support this clonotype. The rearrangement links TRBV7-2 to TRBJ2-2; TRBD2 agrees at 7 bases. Trimming cost V 5 bases and J 2 bases; bases outside gene matches: 5. Per the germline V gene, CDR1 is SGHTA and CDR2 is FQGNSA. The CDR3 has 15 amino acids. The CDR3 protein is CASSLAGDNTGELFF. CDR3 sequence (DNA): TGTGCCAGCAGCCTCGCGGGGGACAACACCGGGGAGCTGTTTTTT.

This clonotype was observed a handful of times. Relative to the germline gene, one junction end is altered; a read error may explain this. The V and J genes are TRBV4-1 and TRBJ2-3, with D uncertain. Per germline, CDR1 MGHRA and CDR2 YSYEKL. The CDR3 runs 15 residues. The CDR3 protein is CASRQDPGQPDTQYF. Written as DNA, the CDR3 is TGCGCCAGCAGACAAGATCCAGGTCAGCCAGATACGCAGTATTTT.

This clonotype was picked up many times. V usage is TRBV7-8 and J usage is TRBJ1-1; D call uncertain. Per germline, CDR1 SGHVS and CDR2 FQNEAQ. The V end was cut by 7 bases, the J end by 1 base, with 13 bases between. The CDR3 extends over 14 amino acids. The CDR3 nucleotides are TGTGCCAGCACCACTCCAGGTGGGAACACTGAAGCTTTCTTT. Translation gives CASTTPGGNTEAFF.

This clonotype appeared a few times. The chain is built from TRBV14 and TRBJ2-2; D remains ambiguous. V lost 4 bases and J lost 4, with 19 bases in between. CDR1 is SGHDN and CDR2 is FVKESK in the germline V gene. The CDR3 is 17 residues long. CDR3 amino acids: CASSPRRRPRSTGELFF. CDR3 DNA sequence: TGTGCCAGCAGCCCCCGGCGCAGGCCGAGGAGCACCGGGGAGCTGTTTTTT.

The table lists this clonotype with many counts. The V call is TRBV7-2, the J call TRBJ1-4, with no clear D. Per germline, CDR1 SGHTA and CDR2 FQGNSA. The CDR3 extends over 14 amino acids. V was pared by 5 bases and J by 0 bases, with 7 bases between. CDR3 sequence (DNA): TGTGCCAGCAGCCCCCATACAACTAATGAAAAACTGTTTTTT. It specifies CASSPHTTNEKLFF.

This rearrangement joins TRBV27 to TRBJ1-6; 11 positions agree with TRBD1. This CDR3 comprises 17 residues. Germline CDR1 MNHEY, CDR2 SMNVEV (reference sequence). Losses at the gene ends were 2 bases for V and 7 bases for J; bases not matched to a gene: 7. CDR3 DNA sequence: TGTGCCAGCAGTTTAGACTGGACAGGGGGCGTCAATTCACCCCTCCACTTT. This codes for CASSLDWTGGVNSPLHF.

The sample holds a few counts of this clonotype. This chain joins TRBV7-9 and TRBJ1-2; D not certain. V was cut by 3 bases and J by 4 bases, with 12 bases left in between. The CDR3 loop spans 14 amino acids. Germline V gene sequence: CDR1 SEHNR, CDR2 FQNEAQ (reference sequence). The CDR3 DNA reads TGTGCCAGCAGCTTTCGACTGGATGCCTATGGCTACACCTTC. This codes for CASSFRLDAYGYTF.

V usage is TRBV20-1 and J usage is TRBJ2-3; TRBD2 might be the D (5 bases). Germline assignment: CDR1 DFQATT and CDR2 SNEGSKA (reference sequence). V was pared by 6 bases and J by 0 bases, with 16 bases between. The CDR3 runs to 15 residues. This CDR3 reads CSAPKRAASTDTQYF. CDR3 DNA sequence: TGCAGTGCACCCAAAAGAGCGGCTAGCACAGATACGCAGTATTTT.

This clonotype was picked up a small number of times. The rearrangement joins TRBV7-8 to TRBJ1-6, with 7 positions matching TRBD1. The germline gives CDR1 SGHVS, CDR2 FQNEAQ. The trim removed 0 bases at V and 8 bases at J, leaving 10 bases unmatched. There are 17 residues in the CDR3. The CDR3 sequence: CASSLASGGRIYSPLHF. CDR3 nucleotide sequence: TGTGCCAGCAGCTTAGCTTCAGGGGGTCGGATCTATTCACCCCTCCACTTT. The full variable domain, its missing parts supplied by reference TRBV7-8 and TRBJ1-6, is GAGVSQSPRYKVAKRGQDVALRCDPISGHVSLFWYQQALGQGPEFLTYFQNEAQLDKSGLPSDRFFAERPEGSVSTLKIQRTQQEDSAVYLCASSLASGGRIYSPLHFGNGTRLTVT.

The J gene is TRBJ1-6, the V gene TRBV25-1, with TRBD1 as a possible D gene (5 bases). The V gene lost 6 bases and the J gene lost 6 bases, with 15 bases spanning the gap. The CDR3 spans 15 residues. In germline, CDR1 is MGHDK, CDR2 SYGVNS. The CDR3 nucleotides are TGTGCCAGCAGGCCGGCCTCAGGGAGTAATTCACCCCTCCACTTT. It specifies CASRPASGSNSPLHF.

This clonotype appeared a single time. The CDR3 nucleotides read TGTGCCAGCAGCTTAGCTGAGGGGTTCTCCTACAATGAGCAGTTCTTC. It specifies CASSLAEGFSYNEQFF. The chain uses TRBV11-2 and TRBJ2-1, with D perhaps given as TRBD1 or TRBD2 (5 bases each). Trimming left V 1 base short and J 0 bases short, with 10 bases between. This CDR3 region has 16 residues. Germline-derived CDR1 and CDR2 are SGHAT and FQNNGV.

This clonotype showed up just a few times. V and J are TRBV15 and TRBJ2-7; D uncertain. Germline lookup yields CDR1 LNHNV and CDR2 YYDKDF (reference sequence). Trimming cost V 1 base and J 0 bases, with 10 bases left between them. CDR3 length: 15 residues. CDR3 in amino acids: CATSRGNIPSYEQYF. The CDR3 region has the DNA TGTGCCACCAGCAGAGGGAACATACCCTCCTACGAGCAGTACTTC.

This clonotype has a handful of counts. The chain employs TRBV12-3 or TRBV12-4 and TRBJ1-5, with 10 bases matching TRBD1. CDR3 length: 16 residues. Trimming took 5 bases from V and 6 from J; bases not matched to a gene: 10. Written as DNA, the CDR3 is TGTGCCAGCAGTCTAGAAAGGACAGGGGGGGGTCAGCCCCAGCATTTT. It encodes CASSLERTGGGQPQHF.

This clonotype was counted between two and nine times. V gene TRBV12-3 or TRBV12-4 combines with J gene TRBJ2-1; D call uncertain. Trimming took off 5 bases at V and 8 bases at J, with 13 bases between the two ends. The CDR3 length is 13 residues. CDR3 sequence reads: CASSPSAYHEQFF. In nucleotides, the CDR3 is TGTGCCAGCAGTCCCTCAGCATATCATGAGCAGTTCTTC.

This chain uses TRBV6-5 with TRBJ2-6; D gene ambiguous. V was trimmed by 5 bases and J by 0 bases, leaving 5 bases between them. This CDR3 has 14 residues. CDR1 is MNHEY and CDR2 is SVGAGI in the germline V gene. Written as DNA, the CDR3 is TGTGCCAGCAGTCCTATCTCTGGGGCCAACGTCCTGACTTTC. Translation gives CASSPISGANVLTF.